This T cell receptor (beta chain) was identified during a study of blood T cell repertoires in COVID-19. Study overall: The United States, Italy and Spain provided the acute and convalescent COVID-19 samples. In each case, the material was cDNA or gDNA derived from T cells, B-cell-depleted T cells, or PBMCs.

This clone was seen just once. Germline lookup yields CDR1 GTSNPN and CDR2 SVGIG (reference sequence). Unmatched junction bases numbered 8, after V lost 3 bases and J lost 0 bases. This CDR3 spans 17 amino acids. Authors' processing steps: Counts of nucleated cells, estimated from reference gene primer amplification, were obtained. The method was immunoSEQ multiplex PCR; TCRdb's version includes in-frame clones alone and lacks a portion of them. From that table come the V and J calls and clone size; the DNA was used to work out D and trimming. The sample shows about 380,000 clones, roughly 86% of them seen only once.

The sequence was obtained from a human donor with acute or convalescent COVID-19. The donor label of this sample is uncertain. The chain is built from TRBV30 and TRBJ1-5; 10 nucleotides match TRBD1. The specimen was peripheral blood. The CDR3 spells CAWSRDRGFYSNQPQHF. Here the CDR3 DNA reads TGTGCCTGGAGCCGGGACAGGGGATTCTATAGCAATCAGCCCCAGCATTTT.